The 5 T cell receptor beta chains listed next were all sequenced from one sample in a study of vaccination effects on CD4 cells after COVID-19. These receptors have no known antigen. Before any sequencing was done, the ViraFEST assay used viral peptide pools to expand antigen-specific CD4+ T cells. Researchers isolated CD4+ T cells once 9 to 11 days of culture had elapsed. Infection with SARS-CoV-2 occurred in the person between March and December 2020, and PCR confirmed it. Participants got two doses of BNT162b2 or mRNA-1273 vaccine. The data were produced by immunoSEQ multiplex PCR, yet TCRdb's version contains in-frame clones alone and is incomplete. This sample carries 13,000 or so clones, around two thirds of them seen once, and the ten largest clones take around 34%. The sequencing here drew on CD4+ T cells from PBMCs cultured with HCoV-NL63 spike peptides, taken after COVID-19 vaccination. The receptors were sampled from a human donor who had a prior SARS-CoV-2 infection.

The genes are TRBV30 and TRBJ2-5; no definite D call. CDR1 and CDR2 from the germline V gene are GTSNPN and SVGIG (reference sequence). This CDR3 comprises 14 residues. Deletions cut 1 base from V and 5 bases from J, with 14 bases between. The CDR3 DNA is TGTGCCTGGAGTGCAGGCCTCCTGGGGGAGACCCAGTACTTC. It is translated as CAWSAGLLGETQYF.

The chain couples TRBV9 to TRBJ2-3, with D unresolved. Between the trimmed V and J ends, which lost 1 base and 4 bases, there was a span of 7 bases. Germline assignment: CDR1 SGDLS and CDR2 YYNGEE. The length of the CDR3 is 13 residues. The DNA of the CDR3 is TGTGCCAGCAGCGTATTTTTCGCAGATACGCAGTATTTT. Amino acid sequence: CASSVFFADTQYF.

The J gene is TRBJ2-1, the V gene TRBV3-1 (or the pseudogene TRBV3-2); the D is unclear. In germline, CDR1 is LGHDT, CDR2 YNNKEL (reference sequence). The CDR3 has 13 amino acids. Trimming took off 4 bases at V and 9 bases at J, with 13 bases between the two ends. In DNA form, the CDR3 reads TGTGCCAGCAGCCGAGACCTTTTGGGTGAGCAGTTCTTC. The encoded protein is CASSRDLLGEQFF.

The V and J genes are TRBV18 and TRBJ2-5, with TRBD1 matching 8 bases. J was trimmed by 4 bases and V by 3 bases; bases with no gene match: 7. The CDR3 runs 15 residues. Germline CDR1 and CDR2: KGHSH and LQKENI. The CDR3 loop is CASSPLTGGRETQYF. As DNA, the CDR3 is TGTGCCAGCTCACCCCTTACAGGGGGACGAGAGACCCAGTACTTC.

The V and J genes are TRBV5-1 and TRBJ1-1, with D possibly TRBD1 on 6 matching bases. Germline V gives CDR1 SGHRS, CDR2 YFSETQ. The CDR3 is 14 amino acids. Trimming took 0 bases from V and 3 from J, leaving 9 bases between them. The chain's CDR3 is CASSLGDKHTEAFF. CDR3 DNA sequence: TGCGCCAGCAGCTTGGGGGACAAACACACTGAAGCTTTCTTT. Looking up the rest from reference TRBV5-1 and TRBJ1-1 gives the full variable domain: KAGVTQTPRYLIKTRGQQVTLSCSPISGHRSVSWYQQTPGQGLQFLFEYFSETQRNKGNFPGRFSGRQFSNSRSEMNVSTLELGDSALYLCASSLGDKHTEAFFGQGTRLTVV.